The 4 T cell receptor beta chains listed next were all sequenced from one sample in a study of identical twins. TCRdb ran MiXCR on the 5' RACE reads and lists one entry per CDR3 protein. This repertoire shows more than 1.5 million distinct CDR3 sequences, about 32% found once; its top ten account for over 0.25%. Sequencing was performed on cord blood. These receptor sequences come from a newborn girl in good health.

The V call is TRBV6-6, the J call TRBJ2-3; 7 bases are shared with TRBD2. In germline, CDR1 is MNHNY, CDR2 SVGAGI (reference sequence). The CDR3 runs to 15 residues. J was trimmed by 6 bases and V by 6 bases; bases with no gene match: 12. This CDR3 reads CASSPLRAGLDTQYF. The CDR3, as DNA: TGTGCCAGCAGCCCCCTACGAGCGGGGTTGGATACGCAGTATTTT.

The table lists this clonotype with a few counts. At one end the junction does not follow the germline gene, possibly because of a read error. CDR3 in DNA: TGTGCTAGCAGCGCCATGGGGATCGCCACAGATACGCAGTATTTT. Protein: CASSAMGIATDTQYF. The chain uses TRBV7-7 and TRBJ2-3; D gene ambiguous. This CDR3 has 15 amino acids. Germline CDR1 and CDR2: SSHAT and FNYEAQ (reference sequence).

J is TRBJ2-5 and V is TRBV7-9; D not certain. This CDR3 region has 11 residues. The V end was cut by 2 bases, the J end by 6 bases, with 4 bases between. Per the germline V gene, CDR1 is SEHNR and CDR2 is FQNEAQ (reference sequence). DNA for the CDR3: TGTGCCAGCAGCTTACTCCAGACCCAGTACTTC. This sequence encodes CASSLLQTQYF.

The rearrangement joins TRBV7-2 to TRBJ2-7, with 10 bases fitting TRBD2. Germline lookup yields CDR1 SGHTA and CDR2 FQGNSA. The CDR3 contains 15 residues. J was trimmed by 7 bases and V by 4 bases; bases with no gene match: 10. The CDR3 is CASSSYSSGSDEQYF. CDR3 bases: TGTGCCAGCAGCTCGTATTCTAGCGGGAGTGATGAGCAGTACTTC.